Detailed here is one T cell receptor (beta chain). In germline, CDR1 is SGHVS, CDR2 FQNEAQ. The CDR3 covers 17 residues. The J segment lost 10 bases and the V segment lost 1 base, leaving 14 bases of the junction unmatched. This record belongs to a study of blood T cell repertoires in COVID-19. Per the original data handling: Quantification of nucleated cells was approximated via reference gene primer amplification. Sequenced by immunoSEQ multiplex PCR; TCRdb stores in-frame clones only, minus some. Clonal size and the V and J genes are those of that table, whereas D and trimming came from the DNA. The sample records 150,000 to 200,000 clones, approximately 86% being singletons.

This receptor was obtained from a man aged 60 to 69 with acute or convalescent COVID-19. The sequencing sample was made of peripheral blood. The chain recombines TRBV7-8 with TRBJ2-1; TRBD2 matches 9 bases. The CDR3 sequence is CASSLVLASGAPREQFF. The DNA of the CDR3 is TGTGCCAGCAGCTTAGTGTTGGCTAGCGGGGCTCCAAGGGAGCAGTTCTTC.